Presented here are 16 T cell receptor beta chains from one specimen sequenced in a study of control samples from healthy donors and cancer patients. Sequencing was performed with immunoSEQ multiplex PCR; in TCRdb, only in-frame clones are kept and a portion is missing. The table records some 130,000 clones, 85% to 90% of them present only once. The sample taken for sequencing was PBMCs. Receptors originate from a man aged 45 to 65 with head and neck cancer.

The chain is built from TRBV21-1 and TRBJ2-1; the DNA was not compared with TRBD2, the D call given in the table. TRBV21-1 represents a pseudogene. The CDR3 is 18 amino acids. In nucleotides, the CDR3 is TGTGCCAGCAGCAACCCCCTTTGGCGGGGGGAAACCTACAATGAGCAGTTCTTC. This encodes CASSNPLWRGETYNEQFF.

This clone was detected only once. The chain couples TRBV10-3 to TRBJ2-2, with unresolved D. Deletions cut 0 bases from V and 1 base from J, with 0 bases between. Germline V CDR1 and CDR2: ENHRY, SYGVKD. The length of the CDR3 is 13 residues. The CDR3 DNA reads TGTGCCATCAGTGAGTCGAACACCGGGGAGCTGTTTTTT. Translation gives CAISESNTGELFF.

In its sample, this clone was seen once. This chain uses TRBV5-8 with TRBJ2-3; D might be TRBD1 (5 bases). With 4 bases removed from V and 5 bases from J, the gap between germline ends came to 17 bases. CDR1 is SGHTS, CDR2 YDEGEE, per germline. The CDR3 totals 15 residues. CDR3 protein: CASSPGWGGEDTQYF. For the CDR3, the DNA is TGTGCCAGCAGCCCTGGCTGGGGCGGTGAAGATACGCAGTATTTT.

The chain is built from TRBV19 and TRBJ1-1; possible D gene TRBD1, 5 bases. The germline V gene has CDR1 LNHDA and CDR2 SQIVND (reference sequence). The CDR3 loop spans 12 amino acids. Deletions cut 7 bases from V and 5 bases from J, with 11 bases between. The chain's CDR3 is CASNTGETEAFF. The CDR3, as DNA: TGTGCCAGTAATACGGGGGAAACTGAAGCTTTCTTT.

V usage is TRBV6-2 or TRBV6-3 and J usage is TRBJ2-1; the match to TRBD2 covers 11 bases. The germline gives CDR1 MNHEY, CDR2 SVGEGT. CDR3 length: 15 amino acids. With 4 bases clipped from V and 4 bases from J, the junction kept 3 bases outside the gene matches. CDR3 amino acids: CASSLVAGGYNEQFF. CDR3 DNA sequence: TGTGCCAGCAGTTTAGTAGCGGGAGGGTACAATGAGCAGTTCTTC.

The CDR3 is CASSLAGSYNEQFF. The CDR3 nucleotides are TGTGCCAGTAGTTTAGCGGGCTCCTACAATGAGCAGTTCTTC. This chain joins TRBV19 and TRBJ2-1, with 7 bases lining up with TRBD2. The CDR3 consists of 14 residues. The junction had 1 base not matched to a gene; V was cut back by 5 bases and J by 0 bases. From germline, CDR1 is LNHDA and CDR2 SQIVND (reference sequence).

The genes are TRBV6-5 and TRBJ1-3, with D possibly TRBD1 on 5 matching bases. Germline V gene lookup returns CDR1 MNHEY and CDR2 SVGAGI. Trimming left V 2 bases short and J 2 bases short, with 10 bases between. The CDR3 spans 15 residues. The CDR3 loop is CASSYGGSPGNTIYF. CDR3 sequence (DNA): TGTGCCAGCAGTTACGGGGGTAGCCCTGGAAACACCATATATTTT.

The V and J genes are TRBV3-1 (or the pseudogene TRBV3-2) and TRBJ2-2; TRBD2 matches at 8 bases. This CDR3 spans 18 amino acids. The V gene's germline CDR1 is LGHDT and CDR2 YNNKEL (reference sequence). With 4 bases clipped from V and 4 bases from J, the junction kept 14 bases outside the gene matches. The CDR3 loop reads CASSLPKGAGVTTGELFF. CDR3 in DNA: TGTGCCAGCAGCCTTCCTAAGGGAGCGGGGGTTACCACCGGGGAGCTGTTTTTT.

This rearrangement joins TRBV7-9 to TRBJ2-7; 8 positions agree with TRBD1. The CDR3 sequence is 15 residues long. CDR1 is SEHNR and CDR2 is FQNEAQ in the germline V gene (reference sequence). V lost 2 bases to trimming and J lost 2 bases; unmatched junction nucleotides: 5. The CDR3 sequence is CASSLHRDRTYEQYF. The CDR3 region has the DNA TGTGCCAGCAGCTTACACCGGGACAGGACCTACGAGCAGTACTTC.

The chain links TRBV11-3 to TRBJ2-5; D may be TRBD2 (6 bases). The length of the CDR3 is 13 residues. Germline lookup yields CDR1 SGHNT and CDR2 YENEEA. Trimming removed 5 bases from V and 1 base from J, with 8 bases in between. CDR3 sequence: CASSRDFQETQYF. The CDR3 nucleotides are TGTGCCAGCAGCCGGGACTTCCAAGAGACCCAGTACTTC.

V and J are TRBV27 and TRBJ2-7; D remains ambiguous. V was trimmed by 0 bases and J by 7 bases, leaving 10 bases between them. Germline V gives CDR1 MNHEY, CDR2 SMNVEV (reference sequence). The CDR3 consists of 13 residues. CDR3 sequence reads: CASSLSHYAEQYF. CDR3 nucleotide sequence: TGTGCCAGCAGTTTATCCCACTATGCGGAGCAGTACTTC.

V usage is TRBV27 and J usage is TRBJ1-4; TRBD1 might be the D (6 bases). Deletions cut 4 bases from V and 7 bases from J, with 13 bases between. This CDR3 is built from 14 residues. Germline V lookup: CDR1 MNHEY, CDR2 SMNVEV (reference sequence). CDR3 sequence: CASSSRGLGEKLFF. CDR3 coding DNA: TGTGCCAGCAGTTCCAGGGGCTTGGGTGAAAAACTGTTTTTT.

The chain combines TRBV5-1 with TRBJ2-2; 8 positions match TRBD2. The trim removed 2 bases at V and 5 bases at J, leaving 5 bases unmatched. The CDR3 contains 15 residues. Germline assignment: CDR1 SGHRS and CDR2 YFSETQ. As DNA, the CDR3 is TGCGCCAGCAGCTTAGGAGCGGGGGAAACCGGGGAGCTGTTTTTT. As protein: CASSLGAGETGELFF. The whole variable domain, filled in from reference TRBV5-1 and TRBJ2-2, reads KAGVTQTPRYLIKTRGQQVTLSCSPISGHRSVSWYQQTPGQGLQFLFEYFSETQRNKGNFPGRFSGRQFSNSRSEMNVSTLELGDSALYLCASSLGAGETGELFFGEGSRLTVL.

This chain links TRBV3-1 (or the pseudogene TRBV3-2) with TRBJ2-7; maybe TRBD1 (6 bases). CDR1 is LGHDT, CDR2 YNNKEL, per germline (reference sequence). There are 15 residues in the CDR3. Trimming stripped 0 bases from V and 6 bases from J, with 15 bases between. CDR3 region: CASSQDRGRVGEQYF. CDR3 nucleotides: TGTGCCAGCAGCCAAGATAGGGGGAGAGTTGGCGAGCAGTACTTC.

The V and J genes are TRBV6-5 and TRBJ2-1; D is unclear. This CDR3 is 13 amino acids long. The germline V gene has CDR1 MNHEY and CDR2 SVGAGI. V was cut by 4 bases and J by 9 bases, with 13 bases left in between. The CDR3 loop reads CASSLKDRSEQFF. The DNA for the CDR3 is TGTGCCAGCAGTTTAAAGGACCGTAGTGAGCAGTTCTTC.

This chain connects TRBV11-2 to TRBJ1-6; D gene unclear. The CDR3 length is 13 residues. Germline V gene lookup returns CDR1 SGHAT and CDR2 FQNNGV. V was cut by 0 bases and J by 10 bases, with 7 bases left in between. CDR3: CASSLEPTSPLHF. CDR3 in DNA: TGTGCCAGCAGCTTAGAGCCTACATCACCCCTCCACTTT.